These 25 T cell receptor beta chains were sequenced from one sample in a study of graft-versus-host responses after intestinal transplantation. Lymphocytes (intraepithelial and lamina propria) were released by processing the graft tissue. Assay: immunoSEQ multiplex PCR; the TCRdb copy retains only in-frame clones and omits some. The table lists tens of thousands of clones, around 90% of them singletons. The material sequenced was ileum tissue, taken less than 210 days after intestinal transplant. These receptor sequences come from a human patient who received an intestinal transplant, so some T cells may come from the graft donor.

This clone is a singleton in its sample. V gene TRBV9 combines with J gene TRBJ2-7; 7 bases align to TRBD1. The V gene's germline CDR1 is SGDLS and CDR2 YYNGEE. This CDR3 is 15 amino acids long. V was pared by 0 bases and J by 2 bases, with 5 bases of the junction left unmatched. Here the CDR3 reads CASSVGRGIAYEQYF. The DNA of the CDR3 is TGTGCCAGCAGCGTAGGCAGGGGGATAGCCTACGAGCAGTACTTC.

This chain joins TRBV5-1 and TRBJ2-1; a weak D match, TRBD2 (6 bases). This CDR3 has 14 amino acids. The germline CDR1 and CDR2 sequences are SGHRS and YFSETQ. The germline V and J ends were trimmed by 0 bases and 4 bases, with 8 bases remaining between them. The CDR3 reads CASSLGDFYNEQFF. The CDR3 bases are TGCGCCAGCAGCTTGGGGGACTTTTACAATGAGCAGTTCTTC. The whole variable domain, filled in from reference TRBV5-1 and TRBJ2-1, reads KAGVTQTPRYLIKTRGQQVTLSCSPISGHRSVSWYQQTPGQGLQFLFEYFSETQRNKGNFPGRFSGRQFSNSRSEMNVSTLELGDSALYLCASSLGDFYNEQFFGPGTRLTVL.

The V and J genes are TRBV5-4 and TRBJ2-1, with 7 bases lining up with TRBD2. The germline V gene has CDR1 SGHNT and CDR2 YYREEE (reference sequence). CDR3 size: 13 residues. CDR3 residues: CAAWSGVYNEQFF. Written as DNA, the CDR3 is TGTGCTGCCTGGAGCGGGGTCTACAATGAGCAGTTCTTC.

This clone has only a few counts. The V call is TRBV30, the J call TRBJ2-7, with 13 bases identical to TRBD2. The CDR3 loop spans 16 amino acids. V was pared by 3 bases and J by 0 bases, with 5 bases of the junction left unmatched. CDR1 is GTSNPN, CDR2 SVGIG, per germline (reference sequence). CDR3 in DNA: TGTGCCTGGAGGACGACTAGCGGGGGGCCCTCCTACGAGCAGTACTTC. Its translation is CAWRTTSGGPSYEQYF.

The CDR3 bases are TGTGCCAGCAGTTCCCCAGTGAGAAGTATTAACAATGAGCAGTTCTTC. Amino acid sequence: CASSSPVRSINNEQFF. This chain links TRBV27 with TRBJ2-1; D is unclear. The CDR3 loop spans 16 amino acids. Germline assignment: CDR1 MNHEY and CDR2 SMNVEV (reference sequence). V was clipped by 4 bases and J by 5 bases, with 18 bases between them.

The V gene is TRBV2, the J gene TRBJ2-1; D may be TRBD1 or TRBD2 (5 bases each). The V end lost 6 bases, the J end lost 2 bases, and 11 bases lay between the germline ends. This CDR3 spans 14 amino acids. Germline lookup yields CDR1 SNHLY and CDR2 FYNNEI. The CDR3 DNA reads as TGTGCCAGCAGCGTACCGGGACCCTACAATGAGCAGTTCTTC. Its translation is CASSVPGPYNEQFF.

The chain links TRBV18 to TRBJ2-7; tentative D call: TRBD1 (5 bases). CDR3 length: 14 residues. Germline V gives CDR1 KGHSH, CDR2 LQKENI. Trimming cost V 0 bases and J 6 bases, with 12 bases left between them. As DNA, the CDR3 is TGTGCCAGCTCACCACCGGCAGGGCCGGGCGAGCAGTACTTC. Translation: CASSPPAGPGEQYF.

J is TRBJ1-1 and V is TRBV2; no definite D call. CDR1 and CDR2 (germline): SNHLY, FYNNEI. Trimming stripped 4 bases from V and 1 base from J, with 13 bases between. CDR3 length: 15 amino acids. CDR3 in DNA: TGTGCCAGCAGTGTCCGTCCCCAAGGGAACACTGAAGCTTTCTTT. This gives the protein CASSVRPQGNTEAFF.

V gene TRBV5-1 combines with J gene TRBJ2-7, with 9 bases that match TRBD2. Trimming took 6 bases from V and 1 from J; bases not matched to a gene: 2. CDR3 length: 13 amino acids. Germline-derived CDR1 and CDR2 are SGHRS and YFSETQ. The CDR3 spells CASTLAGSYEQYF. CDR3 DNA sequence: TGCGCCAGCACCCTAGCGGGGTCCTACGAGCAGTACTTC. Filled out from reference TRBV5-1 and TRBJ2-7, the complete variable domain reads KAGVTQTPRYLIKTRGQQVTLSCSPISGHRSVSWYQQTPGQGLQFLFEYFSETQRNKGNFPGRFSGRQFSNSRSEMNVSTLELGDSALYLCASTLAGSYEQYFGPGTRLTVT.

The chain carries TRBV7-9 and TRBJ1-6, with D maybe TRBD1 (6 bases). The length of the CDR3 is 16 residues. V dropped 5 bases and J dropped 6 bases, with 17 bases sitting between them. Germline CDR1 is SEHNR and CDR2 is FQNEAQ (reference sequence). The CDR3 DNA reads TGTGCCAGCAGCCCCCAGGGGACAAATACTAATTCACCCCTCCACTTT. This encodes CASSPQGTNTNSPLHF.

The rearrangement joins TRBV29-1 to TRBJ2-7; D possibly corresponds to TRBD2 (6 bases). Looked up from germline, CDR1 is SQVTM and CDR2 is ANQGSEA. Trimming stripped 5 bases from V and 2 bases from J, with 10 bases between. This CDR3 spans 12 amino acids. The CDR3 protein is CSVSGSAYEQYF. The CDR3 bases are TGCAGCGTTAGCGGGTCCGCCTACGAGCAGTACTTC.

This clone was counted a single time. V and J are TRBV6-4 and TRBJ2-1; D uncertain. The CDR3 totals 14 residues. CDR1 is MRHNA, CDR2 SNTAGT, per germline. V lost 1 base and J lost 5, with 9 bases in between. CDR3 loop: CASSDWASHNEQFF. The CDR3 DNA sequence: TGTGCCAGCAGTGACTGGGCCAGCCACAATGAGCAGTTCTTC.

This chain's CDR3 is CASSFASGSEETQYF. For the CDR3, the DNA is TGTGCCAGCAGCTTTGCCAGCGGGAGTGAAGAGACCCAGTACTTC. The chain combines TRBV13 with TRBJ2-5, with TRBD2 matching 8 bases. The CDR3 has 15 amino acids. Trimming took 3 bases from V and 3 from J; bases not matched to a gene: 6. In germline, CDR1 is PRHDT, CDR2 FYEKMQ (reference sequence).

The rearrangement uses TRBV2 and TRBJ2-7; TRBD2 agrees at 8 bases. CDR1 and CDR2 from the germline V gene are SNHLY and FYNNEI. The trim removed 4 bases at V and 2 bases at J, leaving 7 bases unmatched. This CDR3 is built from 15 residues. The CDR3, as DNA: TGTGCCAGCAGTGGCGGAACTAGCGGAGCCTACGAGCAGTACTTC. This translates into CASSGGTSGAYEQYF.

This clone appeared once. The chain combines TRBV4-1 with TRBJ1-1; the match to TRBD1 covers 7 bases. V lost 1 base to trimming and J lost 7 bases; unmatched junction nucleotides: 3. Germline loops: CDR1 MGHRA, CDR2 YSYEKL. The CDR3 covers 13 residues. CDR3 sequence (DNA): TGCGCCAGCAGCCAAGTCGGGACAGTTGAAGCTTTCTTT. Translating gives CASSQVGTVEAFF.

This chain connects TRBV19 to TRBJ2-1; the D gene could be TRBD1 or TRBD2 (5 bases each). Trimming stripped 1 base from V and 0 bases from J, with 13 bases between. Germline V CDR1 and CDR2: LNHDA, SQIVND (reference sequence). The CDR3 runs to 17 residues. CDR3 sequence: CASSIVWGPSSYNEQFF. CDR3 in DNA: TGTGCCAGTAGTATAGTTTGGGGACCAAGCTCCTACAATGAGCAGTTCTTC.

This chain uses TRBV5-1 with TRBJ1-4; 9 bases match TRBD1. V lost 5 bases to trimming and J lost 7 bases; unmatched junction nucleotides: 9. Germline lookup yields CDR1 SGHRS and CDR2 YFSETQ. The CDR3 is 15 amino acids. The DNA of the CDR3 is TGCGCCAGCAGATTTGGGGACAGGGCGGGTGAAAAACTGTTTTTT. Its protein product is CASRFGDRAGEKLFF.

The V and J genes are TRBV6-1 and TRBJ2-2; TRBD1 aligns across 7 bases. Unmatched junction bases numbered 6, after V lost 7 bases and J lost 4 bases. This CDR3 contains 14 residues. CDR1 MNHNS and CDR2 SASEGT come from the germline V gene. As DNA, the CDR3 is TGTGCCAGCATAGACAGGGAGAGCACCGGGGAGCTGTTTTTT. The encoded protein is CASIDRESTGELFF.

The rearrangement links TRBV5-1 to TRBJ2-5; D is undetermined. Trimming stripped 4 bases from V and 2 bases from J, with 21 bases between. The CDR3 length is 17 residues. The germline V gene has CDR1 SGHRS and CDR2 YFSETQ. The DNA of the CDR3 is TGCGCCAGCAGCAACCCCGCTACCGGGTTCTCTCAAGAGACCCAGTACTTC. This translates into CASSNPATGFSQETQYF.

The rearrangement uses TRBV21-1 and TRBJ2-3; TRBD1 is the table's D call, not checked against the DNA. TRBV21-1 is labeled a pseudogene. The CDR3 sequence is 14 residues long. The CDR3 coding sequence is TGTGCGAACCCGGACGCGGGCAGGGGAAATACGCAGTATTTT. It encodes CANPDAGRGNTQYF.

This clone came up a few times. CDR3 sequence reads: CASSLRGGNTEAFF. CDR3 bases: TGCGCCAGCAGCTTGCGGGGAGGTAACACTGAAGCTTTCTTT. The chain uses TRBV5-1 and TRBJ1-1; D unclear. The CDR3 consists of 14 residues. The germline V and J ends were trimmed by 1 base and 2 bases, with 9 bases remaining between them. Germline values: CDR1 SGHRS, CDR2 YFSETQ.

The rearrangement joins TRBV19 to TRBJ2-3, with TRBD2 identical over 9 bases. The germline V gene encodes CDR1 LNHDA and CDR2 SQIVND (reference sequence). The length of the CDR3 is 18 residues. V shed 0 bases, J shed 3 bases, and the junction held 10 bases outside the gene matches. In DNA form, the CDR3 reads TGTGCCAGTAGTATAGATCTTCCTAGCGGGGCTTTTACAGATACGCAGTATTTT. The encoded protein is CASSIDLPSGAFTDTQYF.

A note on this clone: Other nucleotide sequences from this sample produce the same CDR3. This sequence joins TRBV27 and TRBJ2-3; D not resolved. Trimming took 6 bases from V and 0 from J, leaving 4 bases between them. CDR1 is MNHEY and CDR2 is SMNVEV in the germline V gene (reference sequence). This CDR3 is built from 12 residues. The CDR3 loop is CASSPSTDTQYF. The DNA of the CDR3 is TGTGCCAGCAGCCCTAGCACAGATACGCAGTATTTT.

This clone was observed once. The chain has TRBV6-5 and TRBJ1-3, with D hard to call. The germline CDR1 and CDR2 sequences are MNHEY and SVGAGI. This CDR3 contains 11 residues. The V end lost 0 bases, the J end lost 16 bases, and 10 bases lay between the germline ends. The CDR3 protein is CASSYSGGAYF. The CDR3 DNA sequence: TGTGCCAGCAGTTACTCGGGCGGCGCGTATTTT.

The V call is TRBV6-6, the J call TRBJ1-1, with D possibly being TRBD1 (5 bases). Germline loops: CDR1 MNHNY, CDR2 SVGAGI (reference sequence). V was clipped by 0 bases and J by 4 bases, with 9 bases between them. This CDR3 contains 14 residues. The CDR3 nucleotides read TGTGCCAGCAGTTACTCGGGGGGAGCCACTGAAGCTTTCTTT. This gives the protein CASSYSGGATEAFF.